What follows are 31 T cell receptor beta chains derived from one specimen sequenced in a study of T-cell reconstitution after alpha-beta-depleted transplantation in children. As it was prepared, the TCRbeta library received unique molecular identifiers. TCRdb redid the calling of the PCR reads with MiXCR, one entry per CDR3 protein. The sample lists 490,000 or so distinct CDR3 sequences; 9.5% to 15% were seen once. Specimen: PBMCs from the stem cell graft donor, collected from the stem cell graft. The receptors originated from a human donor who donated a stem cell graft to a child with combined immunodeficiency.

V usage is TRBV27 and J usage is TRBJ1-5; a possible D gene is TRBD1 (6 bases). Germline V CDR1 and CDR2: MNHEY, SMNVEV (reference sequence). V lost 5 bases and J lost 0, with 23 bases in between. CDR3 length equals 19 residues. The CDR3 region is CASSAIQGAVVYSNQPQHF. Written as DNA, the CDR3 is TGTGCCAGCAGTGCTATACAGGGTGCGGTGGTATATAGCAATCAGCCCCAGCATTTT.

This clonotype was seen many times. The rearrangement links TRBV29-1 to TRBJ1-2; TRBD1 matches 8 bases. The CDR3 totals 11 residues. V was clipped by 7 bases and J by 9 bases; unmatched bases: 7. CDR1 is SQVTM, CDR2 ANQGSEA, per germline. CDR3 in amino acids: CSAWTGLRYTF. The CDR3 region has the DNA TGCAGCGCCTGGACAGGGCTGCGCTACACCTTC.

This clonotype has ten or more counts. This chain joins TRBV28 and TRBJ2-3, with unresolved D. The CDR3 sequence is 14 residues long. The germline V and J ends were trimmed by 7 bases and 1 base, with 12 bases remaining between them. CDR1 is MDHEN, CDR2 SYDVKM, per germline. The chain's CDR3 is CASTPWQRTDTQYF. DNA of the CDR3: TGTGCCAGCACCCCTTGGCAGCGCACAGATACGCAGTATTTT.

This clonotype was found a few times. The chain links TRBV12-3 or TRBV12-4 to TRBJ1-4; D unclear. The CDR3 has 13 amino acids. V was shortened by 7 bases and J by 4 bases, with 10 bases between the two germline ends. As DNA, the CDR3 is TGTGCCAGCACCCCTTACCGTAATGAAAAACTGTTTTTT. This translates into CASTPYRNEKLFF.

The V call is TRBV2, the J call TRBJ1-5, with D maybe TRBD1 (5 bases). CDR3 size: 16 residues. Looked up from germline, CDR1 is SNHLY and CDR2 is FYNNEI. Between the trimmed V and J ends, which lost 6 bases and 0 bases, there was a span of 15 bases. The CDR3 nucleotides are TGTGCCAGCAGACAGACAGTGAGTCATAGCAATCAGCCCCAGCATTTT. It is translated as CASRQTVSHSNQPQHF. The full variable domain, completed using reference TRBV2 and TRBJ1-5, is EPEVTQTPSHQVTQMGQEVILRCVPISNHLYFYWYRQILGQKVEFLVSFYNNEISEKSEIFDDQFSVERPDGSNFTLKIRSTKLEDSAMYFCASRQTVSHSNQPQHFGDGTRLSIL.

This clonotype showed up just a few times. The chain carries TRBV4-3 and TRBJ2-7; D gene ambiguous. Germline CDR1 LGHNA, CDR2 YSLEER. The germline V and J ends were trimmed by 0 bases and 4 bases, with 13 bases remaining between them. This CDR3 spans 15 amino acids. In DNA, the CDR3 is TGCGCCAGCAGCCAAGAGTTTTTAGGCAGGTACGAGCAGTACTTC. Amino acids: CASSQEFLGRYEQYF.

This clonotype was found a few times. DNA of the CDR3: TGTGCCAGCAGCCCCGCCGGGGGTGTAGACACCGGGGAGCTGTTTTTT. Protein product: CASSPAGGVDTGELFF. The chain links TRBV7-3 to TRBJ2-2, with D possibly being TRBD2 (6 bases). V shed 5 bases and J shed 3 bases, with 16 bases lying between them. This CDR3 contains 16 residues. The germline CDR1 and CDR2 sequences are SGHTA and FQGTGA. Together with reference TRBV7-3 and TRBJ2-2, the CDR3 gives the full variable domain: GAGVSQTPSNKVTEKGKYVELRCDPISGHTALYWYRQSLGQGPEFLIYFQGTGAADDSGLPNDRFFAVRPEGSVSTLKIQRTERGDSAVYLCASSPAGGVDTGELFFGEGSRLTVL.

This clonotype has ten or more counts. CDR3 region: CAISGGQGAYEQYF. CDR3 in DNA: TGTGCCATCAGTGGAGGACAGGGGGCCTACGAGCAGTACTTC. The chain employs TRBV10-3 and TRBJ2-7; 10 nucleotides agree with TRBD1. With V trimmed by 4 bases and J by 2 bases, 2 bases remained unmatched. Germline values: CDR1 ENHRY, CDR2 SYGVKD. CDR3 length equals 14 residues.

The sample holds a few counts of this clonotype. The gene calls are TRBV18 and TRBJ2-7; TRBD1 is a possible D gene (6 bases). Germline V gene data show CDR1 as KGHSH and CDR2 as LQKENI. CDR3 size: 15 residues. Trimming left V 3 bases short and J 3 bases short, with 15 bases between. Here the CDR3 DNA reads TGTGCCAGCTCACCCAGCTACAGGGTGAGCTACGAGCAGTACTTC. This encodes CASSPSYRVSYEQYF.

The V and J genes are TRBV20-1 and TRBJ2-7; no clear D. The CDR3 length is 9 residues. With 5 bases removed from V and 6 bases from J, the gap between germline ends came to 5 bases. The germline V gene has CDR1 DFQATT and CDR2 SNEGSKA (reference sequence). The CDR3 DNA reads TGCAGTGCTTCCCTCGAGCAGTACTTC. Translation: CSASLEQYF.

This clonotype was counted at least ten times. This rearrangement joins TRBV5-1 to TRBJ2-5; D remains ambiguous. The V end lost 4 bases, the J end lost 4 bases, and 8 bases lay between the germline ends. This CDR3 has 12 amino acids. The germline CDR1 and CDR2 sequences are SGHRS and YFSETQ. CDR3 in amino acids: CASSDSRETQYF. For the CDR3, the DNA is TGCGCCAGCAGCGACTCTCGAGAGACCCAGTACTTC.

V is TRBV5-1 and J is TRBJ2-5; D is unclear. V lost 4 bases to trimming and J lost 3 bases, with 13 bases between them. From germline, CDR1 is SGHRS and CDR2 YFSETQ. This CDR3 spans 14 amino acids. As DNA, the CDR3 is TGCGCCAGCAGCCCGCGCGGCTTCGAAGAGACCCAGTACTTC. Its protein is CASSPRGFEETQYF.

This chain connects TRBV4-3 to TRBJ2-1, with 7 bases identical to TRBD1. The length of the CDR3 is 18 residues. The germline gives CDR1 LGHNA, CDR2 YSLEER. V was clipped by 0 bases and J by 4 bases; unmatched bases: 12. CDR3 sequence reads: CASSQDTGAPRGYNEQFF. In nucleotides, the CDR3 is TGCGCCAGCAGCCAAGACACAGGGGCACCCCGGGGATACAATGAGCAGTTCTTC.

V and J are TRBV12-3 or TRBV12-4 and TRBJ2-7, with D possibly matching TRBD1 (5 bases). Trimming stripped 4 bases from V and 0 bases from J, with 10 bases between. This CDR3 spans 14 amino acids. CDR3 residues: CASSYRTHSYEQYF. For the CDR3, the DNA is TGTGCCAGCAGTTACAGGACGCACTCCTACGAGCAGTACTTC.

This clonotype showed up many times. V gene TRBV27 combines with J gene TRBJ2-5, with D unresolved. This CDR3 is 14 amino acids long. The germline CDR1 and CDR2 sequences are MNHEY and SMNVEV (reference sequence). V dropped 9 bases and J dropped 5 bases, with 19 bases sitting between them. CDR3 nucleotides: TGTGCCAGGGAGAAAGACGGGCTTGAGGAGACCCAGTACTTC. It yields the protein CAREKDGLEETQYF.

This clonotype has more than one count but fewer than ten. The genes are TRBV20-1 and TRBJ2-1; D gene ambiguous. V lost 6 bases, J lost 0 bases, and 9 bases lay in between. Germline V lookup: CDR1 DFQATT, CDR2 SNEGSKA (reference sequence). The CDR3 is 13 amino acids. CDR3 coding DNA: TGCAGTGCCATATTTCTCTCCTACAATGAGCAGTTCTTC. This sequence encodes CSAIFLSYNEQFF.

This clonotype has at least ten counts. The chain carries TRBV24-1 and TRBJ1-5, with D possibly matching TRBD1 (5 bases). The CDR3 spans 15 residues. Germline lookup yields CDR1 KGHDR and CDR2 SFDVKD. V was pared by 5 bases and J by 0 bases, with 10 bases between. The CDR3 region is CATSAGTNSNQPQHF. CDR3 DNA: TGTGCCACCAGTGCCGGGACCAATAGCAATCAGCCCCAGCATTTT.

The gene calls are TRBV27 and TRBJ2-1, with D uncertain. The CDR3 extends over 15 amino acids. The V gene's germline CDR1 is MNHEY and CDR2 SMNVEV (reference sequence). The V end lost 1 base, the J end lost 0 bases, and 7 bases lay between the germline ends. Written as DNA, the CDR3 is TGTGCCAGCAGTTTATTAGATATCTCCTACAATGAGCAGTTCTTC. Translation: CASSLLDISYNEQFF.

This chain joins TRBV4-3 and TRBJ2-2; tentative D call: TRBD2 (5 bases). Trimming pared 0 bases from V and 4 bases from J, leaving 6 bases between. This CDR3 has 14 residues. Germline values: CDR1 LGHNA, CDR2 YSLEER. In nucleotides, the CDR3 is TGCGCCAGCAGCCAAGACGAGGGCACCGGGGAGCTGTTTTTT. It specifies CASSQDEGTGELFF.

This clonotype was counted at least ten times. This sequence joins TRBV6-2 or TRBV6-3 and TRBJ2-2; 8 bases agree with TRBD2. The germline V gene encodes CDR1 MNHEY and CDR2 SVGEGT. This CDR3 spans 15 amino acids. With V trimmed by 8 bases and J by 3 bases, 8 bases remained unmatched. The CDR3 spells CASRSGTRDTGELFF. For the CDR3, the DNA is TGTGCCAGCCGCTCCGGGACTAGGGACACCGGGGAGCTGTTTTTT.

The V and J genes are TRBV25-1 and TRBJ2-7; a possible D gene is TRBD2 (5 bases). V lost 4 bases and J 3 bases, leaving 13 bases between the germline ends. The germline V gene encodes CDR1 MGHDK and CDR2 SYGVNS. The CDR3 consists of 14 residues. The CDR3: CASSVTFGGYEQYF. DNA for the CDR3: TGTGCCAGCAGTGTAACCTTTGGAGGCTACGAGCAGTACTTC.

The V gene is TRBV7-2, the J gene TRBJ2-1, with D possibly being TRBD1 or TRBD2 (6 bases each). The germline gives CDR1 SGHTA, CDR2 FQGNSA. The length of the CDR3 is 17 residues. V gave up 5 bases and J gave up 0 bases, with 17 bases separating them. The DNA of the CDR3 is TGTGCCAGCAGCCCGATGGGGGGCCTTTCCTCCTACAATGAGCAGTTCTTC. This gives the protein CASSPMGGLSSYNEQFF.

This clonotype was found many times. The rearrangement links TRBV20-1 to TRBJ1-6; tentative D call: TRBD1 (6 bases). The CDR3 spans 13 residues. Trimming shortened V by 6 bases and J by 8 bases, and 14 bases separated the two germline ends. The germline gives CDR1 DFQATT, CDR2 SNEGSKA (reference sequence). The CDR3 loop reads CSAAGTKDSPLHF. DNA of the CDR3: TGCAGTGCAGCCGGGACAAAGGATTCACCCCTCCACTTT.

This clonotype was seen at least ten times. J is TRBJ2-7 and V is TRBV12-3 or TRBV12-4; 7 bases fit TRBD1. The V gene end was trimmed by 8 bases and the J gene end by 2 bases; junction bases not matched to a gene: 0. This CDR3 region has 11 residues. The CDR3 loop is CASGQAYEQYF. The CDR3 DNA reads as TGTGCCAGCGGACAGGCCTACGAGCAGTACTTC.

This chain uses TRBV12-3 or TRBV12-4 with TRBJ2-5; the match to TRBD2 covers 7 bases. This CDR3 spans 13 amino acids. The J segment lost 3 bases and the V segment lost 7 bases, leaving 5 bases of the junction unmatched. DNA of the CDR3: TGTGCCAGCACCCAGAGCGGGGAAGAGACCCAGTACTTC. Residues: CASTQSGEETQYF.

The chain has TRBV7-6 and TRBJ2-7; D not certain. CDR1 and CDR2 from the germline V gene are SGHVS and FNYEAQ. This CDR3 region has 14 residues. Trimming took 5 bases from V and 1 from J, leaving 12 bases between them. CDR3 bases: TGTGCCAGCAGCCCAGACTCGGAGTCCTACGAGCAGTACTTC. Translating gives CASSPDSESYEQYF.

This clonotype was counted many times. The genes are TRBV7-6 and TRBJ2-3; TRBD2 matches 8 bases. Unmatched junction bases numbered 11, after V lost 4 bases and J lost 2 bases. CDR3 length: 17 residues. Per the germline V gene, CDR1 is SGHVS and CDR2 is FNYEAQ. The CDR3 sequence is CASSSRGGSDPTDTQYF. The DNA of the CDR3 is TGTGCCAGCAGCTCCCGGGGGGGGTCGGACCCCACAGATACGCAGTATTTT. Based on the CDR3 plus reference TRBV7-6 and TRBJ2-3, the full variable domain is GAGVSQSPRYKVTKRGQDVALRCDPISGHVSLYWYRQALGQGPEFLTYFNYEAQQDKSGLPNDRFSAERPEGSISTLTIQRTEQRDSAMYRCASSSRGGSDPTDTQYFGPGTRLTVL.

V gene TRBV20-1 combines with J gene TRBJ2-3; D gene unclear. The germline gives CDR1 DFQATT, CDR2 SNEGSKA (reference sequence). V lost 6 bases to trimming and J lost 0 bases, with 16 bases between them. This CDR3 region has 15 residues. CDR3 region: CSAMSGLSSTDTQYF. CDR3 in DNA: TGCAGTGCCATGTCCGGTCTCTCTAGCACAGATACGCAGTATTTT.

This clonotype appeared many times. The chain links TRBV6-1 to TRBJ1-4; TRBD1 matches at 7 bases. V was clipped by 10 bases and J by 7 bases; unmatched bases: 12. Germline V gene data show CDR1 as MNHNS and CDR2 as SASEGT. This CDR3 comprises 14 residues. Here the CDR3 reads CATRPTGAGEKLFF. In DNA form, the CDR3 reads TGTGCCACACGACCCACAGGGGCAGGTGAAAAACTGTTTTTT.

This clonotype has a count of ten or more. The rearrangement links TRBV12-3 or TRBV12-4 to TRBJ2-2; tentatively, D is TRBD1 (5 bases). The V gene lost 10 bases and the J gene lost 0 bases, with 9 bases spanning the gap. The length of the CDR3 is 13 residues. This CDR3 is CATRTSNTGELFF. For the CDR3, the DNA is TGTGCCACCCGGACATCGAACACCGGGGAGCTGTTTTTT.

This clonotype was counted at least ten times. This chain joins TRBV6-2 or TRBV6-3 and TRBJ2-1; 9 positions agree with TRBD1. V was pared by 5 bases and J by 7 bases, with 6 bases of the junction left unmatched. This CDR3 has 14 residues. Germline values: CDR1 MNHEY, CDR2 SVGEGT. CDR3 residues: CASSPGQGWNEQFF. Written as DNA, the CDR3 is TGTGCCAGCAGTCCAGGACAGGGGTGGAATGAGCAGTTCTTC.